The clone carrying this T cell receptor (beta chain) was detected many times. The sample comes from a study of T cell repertoires in cytomegalovirus infection. TCRdb recomputed calls from the reads with MiXCR, one row per CDR3 protein. Altogether over 300,000 distinct CDR3 sequences are present, 9.5% being singletons, with the ten largest covering 3.5% to 4.5%. Sequenced: PBMCs. The clonotype was recovered from a human donor in good health (CMV status not recorded). Some clones in this sample may be carry-over from other donors' samples.

The CDR3 DNA reads as TGTGCCAGCAGAGCCCGGGACGTAGGCGGGACCCAGTACTTC. It specifies CASRARDVGGTQYF. The chain employs TRBV2 and TRBJ2-5; D may match TRBD1 or TRBD2 (5 bases each). V was trimmed by 6 bases and J by 7 bases, leaving 18 bases between them. Looked up from germline, CDR1 is SNHLY and CDR2 is FYNNEI. This CDR3 is built from 14 residues.